This passage covers 31 T cell receptor beta chains from one sample sequenced in a study of regulatory T cells. Regarding the study as a whole: In CD3G-deficient patients, conventional CD4+ T cells were enriched for hydrophobic CDR3 residues at positions 6 and 7.

Primers: 52 TRBV forward and 13 TRBJ reverse. TCRdb keeps only in-frame clones here, not all; method: immunoSEQ multiplex PCR. Of around 16,000 clones listed, 80% to 90% are singletons. The antigens of these receptors remain unknown. Sequencing input: conventional CD4+ T cells sorted from blood. The receptors shown here come from a person aged 30 to 39 with CD3G deficiency.

The V and J genes are TRBV7-6 and TRBJ2-3; D gene unclear. The V end was cut by 2 bases, the J end by 4 bases, with 7 bases between. The germline V gene has CDR1 SGHVS and CDR2 FNYEAQ. The CDR3 is 13 residues long. As DNA, the CDR3 is TGTGCCAGCAGCTTAAGGGCCTCAGATACGCAGTATTTT. Encoded protein: CASSLRASDTQYF.

The rearrangement joins TRBV6-1 to TRBJ2-2; D is perhaps TRBD1 or TRBD2 (5 bases each). Trimming shortened V by 6 bases and J by 7 bases, and 9 bases separated the two germline ends. Germline CDR1 MNHNS, CDR2 SASEGT. The CDR3 contains 12 residues. CDR3 coding DNA: TGTGCCAGCAGAGAGGGGAGCGGGGAGCTGTTTTTT. Translated: CASREGSGELFF.

The V and J genes are TRBV6-1 and TRBJ2-2; D call uncertain. Germline V gene sequence: CDR1 MNHNS, CDR2 SASEGT. V shed 6 bases and J shed 2 bases, with 10 bases lying between them. CDR3 length: 14 residues. This chain's CDR3 is CASRGSFNTGELFF. CDR3 coding DNA: TGTGCCAGCAGGGGTAGCTTTAACACCGGGGAGCTGTTTTTT.

The chain joins TRBV10-3 to TRBJ2-1; 7 positions agree with TRBD1. CDR3 length equals 15 residues. V lost 4 bases and J lost 6; bases outside the gene matches: 9. Germline CDR1 is ENHRY and CDR2 is SYGVKD. CDR3 in amino acids: CAISAGPAGGNEQFF. CDR3 nucleotide sequence: TGTGCCATCAGTGCTGGTCCTGCAGGGGGCAATGAGCAGTTCTTC.

The V call is TRBV7-8, the J call TRBJ2-5, with a tentative D call TRBD2 (5 bases). The CDR3 is 15 residues long. With 4 bases removed from V and 6 bases from J, the gap between germline ends came to 18 bases. Germline V CDR1 and CDR2: SGHVS, FQNEAQ. DNA of the CDR3: TGTGCCAGCAGCTCCAAACTGGGGAGTGCTCAGACCCAGTACTTC. As protein: CASSSKLGSAQTQYF.

The chain couples TRBV28 to TRBJ1-2; TRBD1 might be the D (5 bases). The length of the CDR3 is 17 residues. V lost 6 bases to trimming and J lost 4 bases, with 24 bases between them. From germline, CDR1 is MDHEN and CDR2 SYDVKM. The CDR3 DNA reads TGTGCCAGCAGCGATCCCACCACAGGTGTGCGGGTCTATGGCTACACCTTC. It specifies CASSDPTTGVRVYGYTF.

The gene calls are TRBV7-2 and TRBJ2-1, with TRBD2 matching 10 bases. The CDR3 sequence is 15 residues long. Trimming took 5 bases from V and 8 from J; bases not matched to a gene: 9. The germline V gene has CDR1 SGHTA and CDR2 FQGNSA. The CDR3 reads CASSPAGGLFHEQFF. Written as DNA, the CDR3 is TGTGCCAGCAGCCCAGCGGGGGGGCTTTTCCATGAGCAGTTCTTC.

This clone occurred once. The DNA for the CDR3 is TGTGCCAGCAGACGGGATCTAAGCCAGCCCCAGCATTTT. Encoded protein: CASRRDLSQPQHF. This chain connects TRBV6-5 to TRBJ1-5; unclear D gene. CDR1 is MNHEY and CDR2 is SVGAGI in the germline V gene. The CDR3 length is 13 residues. Between the trimmed V and J ends, which lost 6 bases and 7 bases, there was a span of 13 bases.

This rearrangement joins TRBV5-1 to TRBJ2-3, with D unresolved. Trimming cost V 3 bases and J 8 bases, with 22 bases left between them. CDR1 is SGHRS and CDR2 is YFSETQ in the germline V gene. The CDR3 runs 16 residues. The CDR3 protein is CASSSGPPPAVATQYF. The CDR3 nucleotides read TGCGCCAGCAGCTCCGGACCCCCCCCGGCGGTCGCTACGCAGTATTTT.

V usage is TRBV5-1 and J usage is TRBJ2-1; TRBD1 or TRBD2 may be the D gene (5 bases each). V lost 0 bases and J lost 3, with 10 bases in between. Germline CDR1 and CDR2: SGHRS and YFSETQ. This CDR3 contains 15 residues. Here the CDR3 DNA reads TGCGCCAGCAGCTTGGGGGGGTTCCGCTACAATGAGCAGTTCTTC. Translation gives CASSLGGFRYNEQFF.

V gene TRBV28 combines with J gene TRBJ1-2; D gene unclear. The CDR3 covers 14 residues. The V gene lost 6 bases and the J gene lost 0 bases, with 11 bases spanning the gap. Germline CDR1 is MDHEN and CDR2 is SYDVKM. In nucleotides, the CDR3 is TGTGCCAGCAGCCCCCCGGTTGCTAACTATGGCTACACCTTC. Protein: CASSPPVANYGYTF.

The J gene is TRBJ1-2, the V gene TRBV6-1; D is unclear. The CDR3 has 13 residues. The germline V gene encodes CDR1 MNHNS and CDR2 SASEGT. Trimming stripped 6 bases from V and 6 bases from J, with 14 bases between. As DNA, the CDR3 is TGTGCCAGCAGCGATCCTGGAACTAATGGCTACACCTTC. Translation gives CASSDPGTNGYTF.

The chain combines TRBV5-1 with TRBJ2-1; unclear D gene. This CDR3 region has 16 residues. Germline CDR1 is SGHRS and CDR2 is YFSETQ. V lost 7 bases and J 4 bases, leaving 21 bases between the germline ends. The chain's CDR3 is CASFSKPSLNYNEQFF. CDR3 sequence (DNA): TGCGCCAGCTTCAGCAAGCCGAGTCTAAATTACAATGAGCAGTTCTTC.

The gene calls are TRBV30 and TRBJ2-1, with 8 positions matching TRBD1. Germline V gene lookup returns CDR1 GTSNPN and CDR2 SVGIG (reference sequence). The CDR3 contains 12 residues. V dropped 5 bases and J dropped 15; count of bases not matched to a gene: 12. This chain's CDR3 is CAWGRTGIDRFF. The CDR3 bases are TGTGCCTGGGGGAGGACAGGGATCGACCGGTTCTTC.

V gene TRBV10-3 combines with J gene TRBJ2-4; tentatively, D is TRBD1 or TRBD2 (5 bases each). Germline V lookup: CDR1 ENHRY, CDR2 SYGVKD. Trimming shortened V by 4 bases and J by 7 bases, and 11 bases separated the two germline ends. The CDR3 is made up of 13 amino acids. CDR3 sequence: CAISGGKGNIQYF. CDR3 nucleotide sequence: TGTGCCATCAGTGGGGGGAAAGGGAACATTCAGTACTTC.

This clone occurred once. This sequence joins TRBV6-1 and TRBJ2-5; 7 positions match TRBD2. The CDR3 has 15 residues. The germline V gene has CDR1 MNHNS and CDR2 SASEGT. With V trimmed by 4 bases and J by 4 bases, 9 bases remained unmatched. CDR3 sequence: CASSGGGRLGETQYF. The CDR3 DNA reads as TGTGCCAGCAGTGGGGGGGGACGTTTAGGAGAGACCCAGTACTTC.

The CDR3 loop is CASSFKWDTEAFF. The CDR3 DNA reads TGTGCCAGCAGTTTCAAATGGGACACTGAAGCTTTCTTT. V is TRBV28 and J is TRBJ1-1; D remains unclear. From germline, CDR1 is MDHEN and CDR2 SYDVKM. Trimming removed 3 bases at V and 3 bases at J, with 8 bases between. This CDR3 contains 13 residues.

This clone has more than one count but fewer than ten. This sequence joins TRBV27 and TRBJ2-7, with TRBD1 as a possible D gene (6 bases). The ends were cut back, 5 bases at V and 8 bases at J, with 16 bases in the middle. The CDR3 runs 13 residues. In germline, CDR1 is MNHEY, CDR2 SMNVEV (reference sequence). Here the CDR3 reads CASSPLLGAKQYF. Written as DNA, the CDR3 is TGTGCCAGCAGTCCCCTTCTGGGGGCGAAGCAGTACTTC.

This clone turned up a few times. This rearrangement joins TRBV28 to TRBJ2-1; TRBD2 matches 7 bases. V shed 5 bases and J 3 bases; nucleotides not matched to a gene: 13. The CDR3 consists of 17 residues. The germline V gene encodes CDR1 MDHEN and CDR2 SYDVKM. This CDR3 is CASSPAWGGGGYNEQFF. In DNA, the CDR3 is TGTGCCAGCAGTCCAGCCTGGGGCGGCGGGGGCTACAATGAGCAGTTCTTC.

The V gene is TRBV6-6, the J gene TRBJ1-2; 7 nucleotides match TRBD1. With 5 bases clipped from V and 4 bases from J, the junction kept 4 bases outside the gene matches. Germline V gene sequence: CDR1 MNHNY, CDR2 SVGAGI (reference sequence). CDR3 size: 13 residues. CDR3 region: CASSNRGGYGYTF. In nucleotides, the CDR3 is TGTGCCAGCAGTAACAGGGGAGGCTATGGCTACACCTTC.

The chain employs TRBV6-1 and TRBJ1-2, with 7 bases lining up with TRBD1. CDR1 is MNHNS and CDR2 is SASEGT in the germline V gene. V was pared by 2 bases and J by 7 bases, with 7 bases of the junction left unmatched. The CDR3 is 14 residues long. As DNA, the CDR3 is TGTGCCAGCAGTGAAATCGACAGGGACCTTGGCTACACCTTC. Translation gives CASSEIDRDLGYTF.

The chain has TRBV6-1 and TRBJ2-2, with D hard to call. The CDR3 is made up of 15 amino acids. Trimming took off 1 base at V and 5 bases at J, with 11 bases between the two ends. Germline V gene lookup returns CDR1 MNHNS and CDR2 SASEGT. CDR3 protein: CASSEGSFRTGELFF. CDR3 bases: TGTGCCAGCAGTGAAGGATCCTTCCGGACCGGGGAGCTGTTTTTT.

CDR3 sequence (DNA): TGTGCCAGCAGCTCCGACAGGGGCACTGAAGCTTTCTTT. Translation gives CASSSDRGTEAFF. The chain carries TRBV11-2 and TRBJ1-1, with TRBD1 matching over 8 bases. The CDR3 extends over 13 amino acids. Germline loops: CDR1 SGHAT, CDR2 FQNNGV. V shed 4 bases and J 4 bases; nucleotides not matched to a gene: 2.

The V call is TRBV28, the J call TRBJ1-6; D perhaps matches TRBD1 (6 bases). Trimming stripped 8 bases from V and 6 bases from J, with 11 bases between. The CDR3 consists of 13 residues. Germline V lookup: CDR1 MDHEN, CDR2 SYDVKM. CDR3 loop: CASSDSLNSPLHF. DNA of the CDR3: TGTGCCAGCTCGGACAGCCTTAATTCACCCCTCCACTTT.

The chain links TRBV6-5 to TRBJ2-7, with a weak D call TRBD1 (5 bases). This CDR3 has 14 amino acids. Trimming removed 4 bases from V and 1 base from J, with 11 bases in between. Germline V gene data show CDR1 as MNHEY and CDR2 as SVGAGI. The chain's CDR3 is CASSSTGDSYEQYF. As DNA, the CDR3 is TGTGCCAGCAGTTCCACAGGCGATTCCTACGAGCAGTACTTC.

The rearrangement uses TRBV5-1 and TRBJ2-4, with a tentative D call TRBD1 (5 bases). This CDR3 is 15 amino acids long. Between the trimmed V and J ends, which lost 4 bases and 8 bases, there was a span of 19 bases. The germline V gene has CDR1 SGHRS and CDR2 YFSETQ. CDR3: CASSKIGAQGDIQYF. The CDR3 region has the DNA TGCGCCAGCAGCAAAATCGGAGCCCAAGGGGACATTCAGTACTTC.

V is TRBV5-1 and J is TRBJ2-5; D not resolved. Germline lookup yields CDR1 SGHRS and CDR2 YFSETQ. Trimming shortened V by 1 base and J by 2 bases, and 6 bases separated the two germline ends. This CDR3 is built from 13 residues. The CDR3 coding sequence is TGCGCCAGCAGCTTGTCCGCTCAAGAGACCCAGTACTTC. Encoded protein: CASSLSAQETQYF.

The chain uses TRBV6-1 and TRBJ2-3, with 11 bases fitting TRBD2. Germline assignment: CDR1 MNHNS and CDR2 SASEGT. This CDR3 region has 11 residues. V was pared by 8 bases and J by 8 bases, with 0 bases of the junction left unmatched. CDR3 coding DNA: TGTGCCAGCGGACTAGCGGGTACGCAGTATTTT. It specifies CASGLAGTQYF.

With regard to this clone: At one end the junction does not follow the germline gene, possibly because of a read error. The V gene is TRBV30, the J gene TRBJ2-4, with no clear D. This CDR3 contains 12 residues. Germline V CDR1 and CDR2: GTSNPN, SVGIG (reference sequence). The CDR3 DNA is TGTGCCTGGGGTGTGGGCGCGAACATTCAGTACTTC. Translating gives CAWGVGANIQYF.

The chain links TRBV28 to TRBJ1-1; unclear D gene. This CDR3 region has 16 residues. Trimming shortened V by 1 base and J by 0 bases, and 12 bases separated the two germline ends. CDR1 is MDHEN, CDR2 SYDVKM, per germline. In DNA, the CDR3 is TGTGCCAGCAGTTTATCGGAGGTTGTGATGAACACTGAAGCTTTCTTT. This gives the protein CASSLSEVVMNTEAFF.

The chain employs TRBV9 and TRBJ2-2, with D hard to call. With 0 bases removed from V and 2 bases from J, the gap between germline ends came to 5 bases. CDR1 is SGDLS and CDR2 is YYNGEE in the germline V gene. CDR3 length equals 14 residues. CDR3 in amino acids: CASSVGANTGELFF. The CDR3 DNA follows: TGTGCCAGCAGCGTAGGAGCTAACACCGGGGAGCTGTTTTTT.